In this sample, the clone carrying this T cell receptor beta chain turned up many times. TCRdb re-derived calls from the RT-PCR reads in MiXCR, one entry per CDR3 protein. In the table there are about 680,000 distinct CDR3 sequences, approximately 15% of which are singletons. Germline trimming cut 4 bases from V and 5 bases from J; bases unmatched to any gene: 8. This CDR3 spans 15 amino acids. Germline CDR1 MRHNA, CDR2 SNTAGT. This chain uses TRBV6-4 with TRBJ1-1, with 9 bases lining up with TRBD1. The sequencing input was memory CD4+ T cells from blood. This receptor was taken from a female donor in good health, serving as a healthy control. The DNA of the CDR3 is TGTGCCAGCAGTGTCGACACAGGGGGCAATACTGAAGCTTTCTTT. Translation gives CASSVDTGGNTEAFF.